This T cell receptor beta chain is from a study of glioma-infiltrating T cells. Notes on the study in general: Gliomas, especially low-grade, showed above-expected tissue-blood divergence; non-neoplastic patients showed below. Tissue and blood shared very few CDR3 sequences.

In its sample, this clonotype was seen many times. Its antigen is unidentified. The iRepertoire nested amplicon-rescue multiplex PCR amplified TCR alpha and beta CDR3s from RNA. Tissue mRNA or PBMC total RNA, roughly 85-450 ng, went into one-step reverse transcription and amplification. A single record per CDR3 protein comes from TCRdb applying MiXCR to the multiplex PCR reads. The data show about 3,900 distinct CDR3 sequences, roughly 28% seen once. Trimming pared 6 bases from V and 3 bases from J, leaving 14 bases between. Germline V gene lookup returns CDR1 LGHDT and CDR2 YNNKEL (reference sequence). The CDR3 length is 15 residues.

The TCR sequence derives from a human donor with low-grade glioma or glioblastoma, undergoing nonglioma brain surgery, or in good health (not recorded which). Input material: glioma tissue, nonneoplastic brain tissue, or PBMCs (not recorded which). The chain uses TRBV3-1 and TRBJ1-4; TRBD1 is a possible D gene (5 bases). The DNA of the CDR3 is TGTGCCAGCAGTCTCGGACATTCGGCTAATGAAAAACTGTTTTTT. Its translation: CASSLGHSANEKLFF. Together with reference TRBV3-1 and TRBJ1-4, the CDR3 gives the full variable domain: DTAVSQTPKYLVTQMGNDKSIKCEQNLGHDTMYWYKQDSKKFLKIMFSYNNKELIINETVPNRFSPKSPDKAHLNLHINSLELGDSAVYFCASSLGHSANEKLFFGSGTQLSVL.